One and the same sample provided the 27 T cell receptor beta chains below, sequenced in a study of neoadjuvant anti-PD-1 for oral cavity cancer. Clones were sequenced by immunoSEQ multiplex PCR, and TCRdb holds only the in-frame ones, with some missing. The sample has 60,000 to 75,000 clones, 65% to 85% seen once; the top ten hold 3% to 3.5%. The source material was PBMCs, sampled before nivolumab (anti-PD-1) treatment. Receptors originate from a person aged 35-80 years with oral cavity squamous cell carcinoma.

The chain employs TRBV4-1 and TRBJ1-3; no firm D call. The germline V gene has CDR1 MGHRA and CDR2 YSYEKL. This CDR3 has 14 amino acids. V was cut by 3 bases and J by 0 bases, with 6 bases left in between. CDR3 nucleotide sequence: TGCGCCAGCAGCCACACTGTCTCTGGAAACACCATATATTTT. As protein: CASSHTVSGNTIYF.

The chain joins TRBV5-1 to TRBJ2-7; 8 nucleotides line up with TRBD1. The CDR3 is made up of 15 amino acids. CDR1 and CDR2 from the germline V gene are SGHRS and YFSETQ. The junction had 11 bases not matched to a gene; V was cut back by 6 bases and J by 3 bases. The CDR3 nucleotides read TGCGCCAGCAACAGGGGGGCCTCACGAGACTACGAGCAGTACTTC. It is translated as CASNRGASRDYEQYF.

The chain recombines TRBV30 with TRBJ1-1, with D tentatively TRBD1 (5 bases). The CDR3 extends over 13 amino acids. From germline, CDR1 is GTSNPN and CDR2 SVGIG (reference sequence). V gave up 4 bases and J gave up 3 bases, with 12 bases separating them. The CDR3 loop is CAWKLGGDTEAFF. The DNA of the CDR3 is TGTGCCTGGAAGCTGGGAGGGGACACTGAAGCTTTCTTT.

The chain uses TRBV29-1 and TRBJ1-2; D is ambiguous. The germline gives CDR1 SQVTM, CDR2 ANQGSEA. V lost 2 bases and J lost 3, with 10 bases in between. The CDR3 sequence is 13 residues long. The CDR3 DNA reads TGCAGCGTTGAAACCGGCACCTACTATGGCTACACCTTC. It specifies CSVETGTYYGYTF.

The chain recombines TRBV7-9 with TRBJ1-3, with D hard to call. The CDR3 covers 14 residues. Germline V gene lookup returns CDR1 SEHNR and CDR2 FQNEAQ (reference sequence). V lost 5 bases, J lost 0 bases, and 8 bases lay in between. CDR3 DNA sequence: TGTGCCAGCAGCCCAAGCGTCTCTGGAAACACCATATATTTT. This codes for CASSPSVSGNTIYF.

The chain carries TRBV13 and TRBJ2-5, with D uncertain. V was pared by 2 bases and J by 5 bases, with 15 bases between. This CDR3 is built from 15 residues. CDR1 and CDR2 (germline): PRHDT, FYEKMQ (reference sequence). The chain's CDR3 is CASSLRLDGGETQYF. The DNA for the CDR3 is TGTGCCAGCAGCTTACGGCTAGATGGCGGTGAGACCCAGTACTTC.

The chain combines TRBV6-5 with TRBJ2-1; TRBD1 might be the D (5 bases). The CDR3 is 15 residues long. CDR1 MNHEY and CDR2 SVGAGI come from the germline V gene. The V end was cut by 2 bases, the J end by 3 bases, with 11 bases between. The CDR3 protein is CASSYAAGHYNEQFF. The CDR3 nucleotides are TGTGCCAGCAGTTACGCGGCAGGGCACTACAATGAGCAGTTCTTC.

This chain links TRBV4-2 with TRBJ1-4, with 7 nucleotides matching TRBD1. The germline gives CDR1 LGHNA, CDR2 YNFKEQ. The CDR3 is made up of 15 amino acids. Germline trimming cut 3 bases from V and 4 bases from J; bases unmatched to any gene: 5. CDR3 in amino acids: CASSHRTGLNEKLFF. Written as DNA, the CDR3 is TGTGCCAGCAGCCATAGGACAGGACTTAATGAAAAACTGTTTTTT.

The gene calls are TRBV19 and TRBJ1-2; maybe TRBD1 (5 bases). Germline CDR1 and CDR2: LNHDA and SQIVND (reference sequence). CDR3 length equals 14 residues. V lost 5 bases, J lost 7 bases, and 17 bases lay in between. CDR3 DNA: TGTGCCAGTAGTCTCACCGGGACCCTATCTGGCTACACCTTC. Translation: CASSLTGTLSGYTF.

The chain employs TRBV19 and TRBJ2-7, with D perhaps TRBD2 (5 bases). This CDR3 comprises 12 residues. Germline CDR1 is LNHDA and CDR2 is SQIVND (reference sequence). V dropped 6 bases and J dropped 3 bases, with 9 bases sitting between them. The CDR3 bases are TGTGCCAGTAGAGGAGGTCGCTACGAGCAGTACTTC. This encodes CASRGGRYEQYF.

This chain connects TRBV9 to TRBJ1-5; D perhaps matches TRBD1 (5 bases). The germline V and J ends were trimmed by 4 bases and 7 bases, with 15 bases remaining between them. Germline lookup yields CDR1 SGDLS and CDR2 YYNGEE. The CDR3 runs to 14 residues. The chain's CDR3 is CASSSHSRVQPQHF. The CDR3 DNA reads as TGTGCCAGCAGCAGCCACTCCAGGGTCCAGCCCCAGCATTTT.

V usage is TRBV6-5 and J usage is TRBJ2-1, with 7 bases fitting TRBD1. From germline, CDR1 is MNHEY and CDR2 SVGAGI. The V segment lost 0 bases and the J segment 5 bases; nucleotides outside the gene matches: 4. CDR3 size: 15 residues. The CDR3 nucleotides are TGTGCCAGCAGTTACTCGGGACAGTTCAACAATGAGCAGTTCTTC. Protein sequence: CASSYSGQFNNEQFF.

CDR3 sequence (DNA): TGTGCCAGCAGCTTACGACCGGCGGGAGGGTCAGATACGCAGTATTTT. It translates to CASSLRPAGGSDTQYF. The chain employs TRBV7-3 and TRBJ2-3; TRBD2 agrees at 9 bases. Unmatched junction bases numbered 7, after V lost 2 bases and J lost 4 bases. The germline V gene encodes CDR1 SGHTA and CDR2 FQGTGA. This CDR3 has 16 residues.

This sequence joins TRBV10-2 and TRBJ2-1; D is unresolved. Looked up from germline, CDR1 is WSHSY and CDR2 is SAAADI. The CDR3 contains 12 residues. V lost 0 bases and J 12 bases, leaving 9 bases between the germline ends. CDR3 nucleotide sequence: TGCGCCAGCAGTGAGTCAGGTAGAGGGCAGTTCTTC. It translates to CASSESGRGQFF.

The genes are TRBV11-2 and TRBJ1-2, with TRBD1 as a possible D gene (5 bases). The CDR3 extends over 12 amino acids. Looked up from germline, CDR1 is SGHAT and CDR2 is FQNNGV. V was cut by 4 bases and J by 8 bases, with 11 bases left in between. DNA for the CDR3: TGTGCCAGCAGCTCGGGGGTCTCCGGCTACACCTTC. Translating it yields CASSSGVSGYTF.

V gene TRBV4-1 combines with J gene TRBJ1-1; no reliable D call. V was trimmed by 4 bases and J by 2 bases, leaving 14 bases between them. The germline V gene has CDR1 MGHRA and CDR2 YSYEKL. The CDR3 sequence is 15 residues long. The CDR3 DNA is TGCGCCAGCAGCCGGATTGGGCAGCTTAACACTGAAGCTTTCTTT. Protein sequence: CASSRIGQLNTEAFF.

The chain employs TRBV30 and TRBJ2-1; D perhaps matches TRBD2 (5 bases). The CDR3 runs 14 residues. Looked up from germline, CDR1 is GTSNPN and CDR2 is SVGIG (reference sequence). V lost 4 bases, J lost 8 bases, and 18 bases lay in between. The CDR3: CAWTSGVRIYEQFF. CDR3 nucleotides: TGTGCCTGGACCTCCGGGGTACGTATCTATGAGCAGTTCTTC.

This chain connects TRBV6-1 to TRBJ2-1, with no clear D. CDR3 length: 12 residues. V lost 8 bases and J 4 bases, leaving 9 bases between the germline ends. Looked up from germline, CDR1 is MNHNS and CDR2 is SASEGT. DNA for the CDR3: TGTGCCAGCGGGCGCCTTTACAATGAGCAGTTCTTC. Its protein product is CASGRLYNEQFF.

The gene calls are TRBV7-6 and TRBJ1-1, with D unresolved. CDR1 and CDR2 (germline): SGHVS, FNYEAQ. The CDR3 has 14 amino acids. V shed 2 bases and J shed 0 bases, with 7 bases lying between them. The CDR3 sequence: CASSLSVMNTEAFF. The CDR3 DNA reads as TGTGCCAGCAGCTTATCAGTCATGAACACTGAAGCTTTCTTT.

The rearrangement joins TRBV5-4 to TRBJ2-1, with D possibly TRBD1 on 6 matching bases. Germline CDR1 is SGHNT and CDR2 is YYREEE (reference sequence). CDR3 length: 13 amino acids. V lost 0 bases, J lost 8 bases, and 9 bases lay in between. The CDR3 region is CASSLGGRYEQFF. CDR3 nucleotide sequence: TGTGCCAGCAGCTTGGGGGGGCGGTATGAGCAGTTCTTC.

The rearrangement uses TRBV11-2 and TRBJ2-5, with 9 bases that match TRBD1. This CDR3 comprises 14 residues. Germline CDR1 reads SGHAT; CDR2 reads FQNNGV. J lost 2 bases, V lost 5 bases, and 3 bases had no gene match. The CDR3 nucleotides read TGTGCCAGCAGCGTGGGACAGGGTCAAGAGACCCAGTACTTC. Translating gives CASSVGQGQETQYF.

The CDR3 DNA reads as TGTGCCAGCAGCCGCCGACTAGCGGGGATGGATACGCAGTATTTT. It codes for CASSRRLAGMDTQYF. This rearrangement joins TRBV7-8 to TRBJ2-3; 11 bases map to TRBD2. Looked up from germline, CDR1 is SGHVS and CDR2 is FQNEAQ. V lost 5 bases to trimming and J lost 6 bases; unmatched junction nucleotides: 7. CDR3 length: 15 residues.

This rearrangement joins TRBV7-2 to TRBJ2-2; 9 bases map to TRBD2. Germline assignment: CDR1 SGHTA and CDR2 FQGNSA. The CDR3 consists of 16 residues. Unmatched junction bases numbered 12, after V lost 5 bases and J lost 8 bases. CDR3 in DNA: TGTGCCAGCAGCCCAGGATTGGGACTAGCCGAAGGGGAGCTGTTTTTT. It codes for CASSPGLGLAEGELFF.

This rearrangement joins TRBV6-6 to TRBJ1-5, with 8 bases identical to TRBD1. The V gene's germline CDR1 is MNHNY and CDR2 SVGAGI (reference sequence). The J segment lost 7 bases and the V segment lost 2 bases, leaving 7 bases of the junction unmatched. The CDR3 runs to 15 residues. The CDR3 here is CASSYTKQGGQPQHF. The CDR3 bases are TGTGCCAGCAGTTACACCAAACAGGGGGGACAGCCCCAGCATTTT.

V usage is TRBV6-5 and J usage is TRBJ1-1; tentative D call: TRBD1 (5 bases). The germline gives CDR1 MNHEY, CDR2 SVGAGI. CDR3 length equals 13 residues. V lost 4 bases and J 2 bases, leaving 8 bases between the germline ends. The CDR3: CASSSTGNTEAFF. CDR3 in DNA: TGTGCCAGCAGTTCTACAGGAAACACTGAAGCTTTCTTT.

This clone was seen a handful of times. The genes are TRBV5-1 and TRBJ1-5, with 9 bases that match TRBD1. V was pared by 6 bases and J by 3 bases, with 4 bases of the junction left unmatched. Per germline, CDR1 SGHRS and CDR2 YFSETQ. The CDR3 runs 14 residues. CDR3 bases: TGCGCCAGCACCAGGGACAGGGCCAATCAGCCCCAGCATTTT. This translates into CASTRDRANQPQHF.

This clone was detected a few times. Additional DNA sequences in this sample encode the identical CDR3. The chain couples TRBV11-2 to TRBJ1-2, with 8 bases identical to TRBD1. Germline CDR1 SGHAT, CDR2 FQNNGV. The CDR3 covers 13 residues. V was pared by 5 bases and J by 3 bases, with 2 bases of the junction left unmatched. CDR3 nucleotide sequence: TGTGCCAGCAGCCCGGGACAGGACTATGGCTACACCTTC. Translating it yields CASSPGQDYGYTF.